A single sample is the source of the 12 T cell receptor beta chains below, sequenced in a study of beta chain features in type 1 diabetes. Every isolated RNA sample was fully reverse transcribed, so sequencing captured expressed TCRB transcripts. The method was immunoSEQ multiplex PCR; TCRdb's version includes in-frame clones alone and lacks a portion of them. This sample has some 410,000 clones, with roughly 14% found just once. The sequencing sample was made of naive CD4+ T cells from blood. All receptors come from a young man in good health.

V is TRBV11-2 and J is TRBJ2-5, with D hard to call. CDR3 length: 15 amino acids. Germline assignment: CDR1 SGHAT and CDR2 FQNNGV. V was clipped by 0 bases and J by 7 bases, with 15 bases between them. The CDR3 DNA reads TGTGCCAGCAGCTTAGATCGGTTGGCGGTGTGGACCCAGTACTTC. It specifies CASSLDRLAVWTQYF.

This clone has more than one count but fewer than ten. The rearrangement links TRBV29-1 to TRBJ2-6; D ambiguous. Germline loops: CDR1 SQVTM, CDR2 ANQGSEA. This CDR3 has 15 residues. V was pared by 6 bases and J by 0 bases, with 12 bases between. In DNA, the CDR3 is TGCAGCGTCCGCCTGGGGTTCTCTGGGGCCAACGTCCTGACTTTC. The encoded protein is CSVRLGFSGANVLTF.

This chain connects TRBV5-1 to TRBJ2-7, with D perhaps matching TRBD2 (6 bases). Trimming took off 0 bases at V and 7 bases at J, with 8 bases between the two ends. Per germline, CDR1 SGHRS and CDR2 YFSETQ. The CDR3 sequence is 12 residues long. CDR3 protein: CASSLAGGEQYV. In DNA form, the CDR3 reads TGCGCCAGCAGCTTGGCCGGGGGAGAGCAGTACGTC.

The V gene is TRBV4-2, the J gene TRBJ2-1; TRBD2 matches 11 bases. Germline V lookup: CDR1 LGHNA, CDR2 YNFKEQ. J was trimmed by 5 bases and V by 0 bases; bases with no gene match: 6. The CDR3 totals 17 residues. Here the CDR3 DNA reads TGTGCCAGCAGCCAAGACGGGACTAGCGGACTAAACAATGAGCAGTTCTTC. Residues: CASSQDGTSGLNNEQFF.

This clone was counted a few times. The rearrangement joins TRBV5-8 to TRBJ1-2; D not certain. The ends were cut back, 0 bases at V and 7 bases at J, with 10 bases in the middle. Germline CDR1 and CDR2: SGHTS and YDEGEE. CDR3 size: 13 residues. CDR3 DNA sequence: TGTGCCAGCAGCTTGGTCTCAAATGGTGGCTACACCTTC. Its protein is CASSLVSNGGYTF.

V usage is TRBV14 and J usage is TRBJ1-2; TRBD1 agrees at 7 bases. Germline values: CDR1 SGHDN, CDR2 FVKESK. This CDR3 contains 13 residues. V lost 3 bases to trimming and J lost 7 bases; unmatched junction nucleotides: 5. CDR3 coding DNA: TGTGCCAGCAGCCATAGACAGGGTCGTGGCTACACCTTC. Protein sequence: CASSHRQGRGYTF. The complete variable domain, with remaining parts taken from reference TRBV14 and TRBJ1-2, reads EAGVTQFPSHSVIEKGQTVTLRCDPISGHDNLYWYRRVMGKEIKFLLHFVKESKQDESGMPNNRFLAERTGGTYSTLKVQPAELEDSGVYFCASSHRQGRGYTFGSGTRLTVV.

The chain uses TRBV9 and TRBJ1-2, with unresolved D. CDR1 is SGDLS, CDR2 YYNGEE, per germline. V was clipped by 0 bases and J by 4 bases, with 10 bases between them. CDR3 length: 14 amino acids. For the CDR3, the DNA is TGTGCCAGCAGCGTAGAACAGAATTCCTATGGCTACACCTTC. Its protein is CASSVEQNSYGYTF. Full variable domain (remainder filled in from reference TRBV9 and TRBJ1-2): DSGVTQTPKHLITATGQRVTLRCSPRSGDLSVYWYQQSLDQGLQFLIQYYNGEERAKGNILERFSAQQFPDLHSELNLSSLELGDSALYFCASSVEQNSYGYTFGSGTRLTVV.

The chain uses TRBV2 and TRBJ2-4; D perhaps matches TRBD2 (6 bases). Germline lookup yields CDR1 SNHLY and CDR2 FYNNEI. The V gene lost 3 bases and the J gene lost 7 bases, with 13 bases spanning the gap. The CDR3 is 14 residues long. The CDR3 spells CASSEGQAGNIQYF. As DNA, the CDR3 is TGTGCCAGCAGTGAGGGGCAGGCGGGGAACATTCAGTACTTC.

The sample holds a few counts of this clone. The CDR3 region has the DNA TGTGCCAGTGGCCGGGATTTGAACAATGAGCAGTTCTTC. As protein: CASGRDLNNEQFF. This sequence joins TRBV9 and TRBJ2-1; tentative D call: TRBD2 (5 bases). The length of the CDR3 is 13 residues. The germline gives CDR1 SGDLS, CDR2 YYNGEE. The V end was cut by 8 bases, the J end by 5 bases, with 14 bases between.

The chain combines TRBV19 with TRBJ2-7, with a weak D call TRBD1 (6 bases). The CDR3 consists of 14 residues. Between the trimmed V and J ends, which lost 4 bases and 1 base, there was a span of 11 bases. In germline, CDR1 is LNHDA, CDR2 SQIVND (reference sequence). The CDR3 DNA reads as TGTGCCAGTAGTAACCCAGGGGTGTCCTACGAGCAGTACTTC. Its translation: CASSNPGVSYEQYF.

The rearrangement links TRBV13 to TRBJ2-3; TRBD2 agrees at 10 bases. CDR1 and CDR2 from the germline V gene are PRHDT and FYEKMQ (reference sequence). V lost 5 bases to trimming and J lost 5 bases; unmatched junction nucleotides: 13. This CDR3 region has 17 residues. The DNA of the CDR3 is TGTGCCAGCAGCCTAACCTTTCTAGCGGGAGTAGGAGATACGCAGTATTTT. This sequence encodes CASSLTFLAGVGDTQYF.

The genes are TRBV5-6 and TRBJ1-2; the D is unclear. The CDR3 runs to 13 residues. V lost 3 bases to trimming and J lost 1 base, with 7 bases between them. The germline gives CDR1 SGHDT, CDR2 YYEEEE. The CDR3 nucleotides read TGTGCCAGCAGCTCCGGGAATAACTATGGCTACACCTTC. Amino acids: CASSSGNNYGYTF.